This T cell receptor (beta chain) originates from a study of beta chain features in type 1 diabetes. For the study at large: Sorted cells from all samples, numbering about 99,000,000, were examined.

General study points: HLA influence on TCRB rearrangement stayed unresolved here. For Type 1 diabetes patients, all four CD4+ subsets carried TCRB CDR3s that were moderately but significantly shorter. Naive, central memory and Treg TCRB repertoires appeared more alike in patients than in healthy donors. Type 1 diabetes patients had VDJ junctions that carried fewer insertions and more deletions.

The whole isolated RNA underwent reverse transcription, so sequencing captured expressed TCRB transcripts. The table came from immunoSEQ multiplex PCR; TCRdb's copy has only in-frame clones and leaves some out. Of roughly 340,000 clones in the sample, 10% to 15% were seen once. Trimming cost V 7 bases and J 4 bases; bases outside gene matches: 9. Germline lookup yields CDR1 SEHNR and CDR2 FQNEAQ (reference sequence). The CDR3 totals 15 residues. As concerns this clone: As yet, its antigen is unknown.

This rearrangement joins TRBV7-9 to TRBJ2-3, with 9 bases identical to TRBD1. The sequenced material came from naive CD4+ T cells from blood. This TCR came from a woman aged 18-29 years with type 1 diabetes. CDR3 sequence: CASIPGTGSADTQYF. The CDR3 nucleotides are TGTGCCAGCATCCCCGGGACAGGGAGCGCAGATACGCAGTATTTT.